Listed below are T cell receptor beta chains from one sample, sequenced in a study of cytomegalovirus exposure and HLA in healthy donors. Profiled with immunoSEQ multiplex PCR; TCRdb holds only in-frame clones, not every one. The profile shows about 110,000 clones, about 85% of them singletons. Source material: PBMCs. These receptors all stem from a woman aged 18 to 35 in good health and CMV-seronegative. CDR3s include the opening cysteine and the closing phenylalanine or tryptophan. Each record gives: J gene, clone size, D gene, V gene, CDR3 length, CDR3 protein, CDR3 DNA. A D gene is named only where the DNA matches it firmly. Expanded clones get a size class; other rows say once, few or many, or leave the size out.

j_call: TRBJ1-4; clone_size: .; d_call: TRBD1; v_call: TRBV5-1; cdr3_length: 15; cdr3_aa: CASSPATGSNEKLFF; cdr3_nt: TGCGCCAGCAGTCCTGCGACAGGGTCTAATGAAAAACTGTTTTTT
j_call: TRBJ2-1; clone_size: .; d_call: .; v_call: TRBV29-1; cdr3_length: 15; cdr3_aa: CSVDGGPSSYNEQFF; cdr3_nt: TGCAGCGTTGACGGCGGGCCCAGCTCCTACAATGAGCAGTTCTTC
j_call: TRBJ2-7; clone_size: .; d_call: .; v_call: TRBV7-9; cdr3_length: 14; cdr3_aa: CASSPDSLFPEQYF; cdr3_nt: TGTGCCAGCAGCCCAGACAGTCTCTTCCCCGAGCAGTACTTC
j_call: TRBJ2-3; clone_size: many; d_call: .; v_call: TRBV9; cdr3_length: 13; cdr3_aa: CASSAGITDTQYF; cdr3_nt: TGTGCCAGCAGCGCAGGCATCACAGATACGCAGTATTTT
j_call: TRBJ2-7; clone_size: .; d_call: TRBD2; v_call: TRBV2; cdr3_length: 13; cdr3_aa: CASSRTSGGEQYF; cdr3_nt: TGTGCCAGCAGTCGGACTAGCGGGGGCGAGCAGTACTTC
j_call: TRBJ1-2; clone_size: .; d_call: TRBD1; v_call: TRBV27; cdr3_length: 14; cdr3_aa: CASSLGQGWYGYTF; cdr3_nt: TGTGCCAGCAGTTTAGGACAGGGTTGGTATGGCTACACCTTC
j_call: TRBJ1-2; clone_size: few; d_call: .; v_call: TRBV5-1; cdr3_length: 14; cdr3_aa: CASSLVGGAYGYTF; cdr3_nt: TGCGCCAGCAGCTTGGTAGGGGGTGCCTATGGCTACACCTTC
j_call: TRBJ1-1; clone_size: .; d_call: .; v_call: TRBV27; cdr3_length: 15; cdr3_aa: CASSFFSDMNTEAFF; cdr3_nt: TGTGCCAGCAGTTTTTTTTCGGACATGAACACTGAAGCTTTCTTT
j_call: TRBJ2-2; clone_size: .; d_call: .; v_call: TRBV4-1; cdr3_length: 13; cdr3_aa: CASSQVLPGELFF; cdr3_nt: TGCGCCAGCAGCCAAGTTCTCCCCGGGGAGCTGTTTTTT
j_call: TRBJ2-3; clone_size: .; d_call: .; v_call: TRBV10-3; cdr3_length: 14; cdr3_aa: CAIRKTGSTDTQYF; cdr3_nt: TGTGCCATCAGGAAGACGGGGAGCACAGATACGCAGTATTTT
j_call: TRBJ2-7; clone_size: .; d_call: .; v_call: TRBV19; cdr3_length: 13; cdr3_aa: CASSVQGRDEQYF; cdr3_nt: TGTGCCAGTAGTGTGCAGGGGAGGGACGAGCAGTACTTC
j_call: TRBJ2-5; clone_size: .; d_call: .; v_call: TRBV18; cdr3_length: 15; cdr3_aa: CASSPQGQGGETQYF; cdr3_nt: TGTGCCAGCTCACCACAAGGACAGGGAGGGGAGACCCAGTACTTC
j_call: TRBJ2-1; clone_size: .; d_call: .; v_call: TRBV7-3; cdr3_length: 15; cdr3_aa: CASSLTGSSYNEQFF; cdr3_nt: TGTGCCAGCAGCTTAACCGGGAGCTCCTACAATGAGCAGTTCTTC
j_call: TRBJ1-2; clone_size: .; d_call: TRBD1; v_call: TRBV27; cdr3_length: 13; cdr3_aa: CASKIQGADGYTF; cdr3_nt: TGTGCCAGCAAGATACAGGGGGCGGATGGCTACACCTTC
j_call: TRBJ2-5; clone_size: .; d_call: TRBD2; v_call: TRBV5-4; cdr3_length: 17; cdr3_aa: CASSLGLAGVGRETQYF; cdr3_nt: TGTGCCAGCAGCTTGGGATTAGCGGGGGTTGGACGAGAGACCCAGTACTTC
j_call: TRBJ2-6; clone_size: .; d_call: TRBD2; v_call: TRBV7-3; cdr3_length: 17; cdr3_aa: CASSLGTSGSGANVLTF; cdr3_nt: TGTGCCAGCAGCTTAGGGACTAGCGGCTCTGGGGCCAACGTCCTGACTTTC
j_call: TRBJ1-1; clone_size: .; d_call: .; v_call: TRBV5-3; cdr3_length: 15; cdr3_aa: CARSLTASPNTEAFF; cdr3_nt: TGTGCCAGAAGCTTGACAGCAAGCCCGAACACTGAAGCTTTCTTT
j_call: TRBJ2-1; clone_size: .; d_call: TRBD2; v_call: TRBV27; cdr3_length: 16; cdr3_aa: CASSLIRTSGGNEQFF; cdr3_nt: TGTGCCAGCAGTTTAATTAGGACTAGCGGGGGCAATGAGCAGTTCTTC
j_call: TRBJ2-3; clone_size: .; d_call: TRBD2; v_call: TRBV28; cdr3_length: 15; cdr3_aa: CASSLRLAGADTQYF; cdr3_nt: TGTGCCAGCAGTCTGCGACTAGCGGGGGCAGATACGCAGTATTTT
j_call: TRBJ1-5; clone_size: .; d_call: .; v_call: TRBV6-4; cdr3_length: 16; cdr3_aa: CASSDGRGDKEGPQHF; cdr3_nt: TGTGCCAGCAGTGACGGCAGAGGGGACAAGGAAGGGCCCCAGCATTTT
j_call: TRBJ2-7; clone_size: few; d_call: TRBD1; v_call: TRBV5-1; cdr3_length: 15; cdr3_aa: CASSLGQAQSYEQYF; cdr3_nt: TGCGCCAGCAGCCTAGGACAGGCTCAAAGCTACGAGCAGTACTTC
j_call: TRBJ2-2; clone_size: .; d_call: .; v_call: TRBV2; cdr3_length: 14; cdr3_aa: CASGGQPNTGELFF; cdr3_nt: TGTGCCAGCGGGGGACAACCGAACACCGGGGAGCTGTTTTTT